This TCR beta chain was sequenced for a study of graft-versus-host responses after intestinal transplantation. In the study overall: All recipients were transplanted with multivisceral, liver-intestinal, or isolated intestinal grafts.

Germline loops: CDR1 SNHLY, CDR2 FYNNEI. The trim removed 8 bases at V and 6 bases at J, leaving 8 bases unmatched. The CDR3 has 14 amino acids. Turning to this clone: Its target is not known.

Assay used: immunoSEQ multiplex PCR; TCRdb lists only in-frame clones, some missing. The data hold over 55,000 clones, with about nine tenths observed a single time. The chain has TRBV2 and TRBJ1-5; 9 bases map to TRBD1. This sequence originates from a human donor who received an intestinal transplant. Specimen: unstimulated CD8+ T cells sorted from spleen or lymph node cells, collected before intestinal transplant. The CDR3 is CASGQTGGLQPQHF. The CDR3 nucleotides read TGTGCCAGCGGACAGACAGGGGGGCTTCAGCCCCAGCATTTT.